Listed below are T cell receptor beta chains from one sample, sequenced in a study of regulatory T cells in long-lasting Graves disease. TCRdb passed the multiplex PCR reads through MiXCR, listing each CDR3 protein once. The table has 400,000 to 450,000 distinct CDR3 sequences, under 15% seen once. This same sample was also taken into another study, of T cells in Graves' hyperthyroidism and ophthalmopathy.

The sequences come from peripheral blood mononuclear cells (PBMCs), collected at new diagnosis, from a patient treated with antithyroid drugs. These receptors were taken from a woman in her thirties with Graves disease. Both conserved end residues are part of each CDR3.

len: 16; v_gene: TRBV4-2; CDR3aa: CASSQDPKGAADTQYF
len: 14; v_gene: TRBV7-2; CDR3aa: CASSPNRGSTEAFF
len: 18; v_gene: TRBV7-3; CDR3aa: CASSSLSPTNSRGNEQFF
len: 16; v_gene: TRBV14; CDR3aa: CASSLGVGYRYNEQFF
len: 13; v_gene: TRBV28; CDR3aa: CASSLYSGTEAFF
len: 14; v_gene: TRBV6-2/TRBV6-3; CDR3aa: CASSQKREVDEQYF
len: 13; v_gene: TRBV5-6; CDR3aa: CASSLQGSTEAFF
len: 11; v_gene: TRBV20-1; CDR3aa: CSALSGSTQYF
len: 15; v_gene: TRBV19; CDR3aa: CASSTGQAGNQPQHF
len: 15; v_gene: TRBV9; CDR3aa: CASSSRDSESYEQYF
len: 14; v_gene: TRBV5-1; CDR3aa: CASSLLTSGYEQYF
len: 12; v_gene: TRBV11-2; CDR3aa: CASSPKGFEQFF
len: 16; v_gene: TRBV20-1; CDR3aa: CSARDLSGQGVETQYF
len: 16; v_gene: TRBV20-1; CDR3aa: CSASGQGFSSNQPQHF
len: 15; v_gene: TRBV9; CDR3aa: CASSTGTLGRNEQFF
len: 15; v_gene: TRBV7-9; CDR3aa: CASSPWGSGSETQYF
len: 15; v_gene: TRBV12-3/TRBV12-4; CDR3aa: CASSLAGRGRTPLHF
len: 15; v_gene: TRBV20-1; CDR3aa: CSAKTSGDYYNEQFF
len: 14; v_gene: TRBV30; CDR3aa: CAWKTGTGEETQYF
len: 14; v_gene: TRBV30; CDR3aa: CAWSAGQPNTEAFF
len: 15; v_gene: TRBV28; CDR3aa: CASSLMVQGGYGYTF
len: 16; v_gene: TRBV2; CDR3aa: CARGKGLGSGANVLTF
len: 14; v_gene: TRBV30; CDR3aa: CAWSVSGPGAGQYF
len: 15; v_gene: TRBV9; CDR3aa: CASSVEGQLSNEQFF
len: 15; v_gene: TRBV5-8; CDR3aa: CASSYEGTTTDTQYF
len: 14; v_gene: TRBV20-1; CDR3aa: CSAAPPGLGNTIYF
len: 13; v_gene: TRBV7-6; CDR3aa: CASSSQATYEQYF
len: 15; v_gene: TRBV4-1; CDR3aa: CASSQEEGSFRGYTF
len: 14; v_gene: TRBV20-1; CDR3aa: CSARSGGANTEALF
len: 16; v_gene: TRBV6-1; CDR3aa: CASSALARVDQETQYF
len: 18; v_gene: TRBV11-2; CDR3aa: CASSLDEGSGRREDTQYF
len: 13; v_gene: TRBV7-9; CDR3aa: CASSRGQANEQFF
len: 24; v_gene: TRBV5-1; CDR3aa: CASSLYPSAAGLAGQISGANVLTF
len: 20; v_gene: TRBV5-4; CDR3aa: CASRKGQGNSFYQRQETQYF
len: 16; v_gene: TRBV20-1; CDR3aa: CSARTGGQGRNTEAFF
len: 15; v_gene: TRBV6-1; CDR3aa: CASVTSGAYTGELFF
len: 14; v_gene: TRBV2; CDR3aa: CASSDGQGWEKLFF
len: 15; v_gene: TRBV7-2; CDR3aa: CASSLGAPETYTQYF